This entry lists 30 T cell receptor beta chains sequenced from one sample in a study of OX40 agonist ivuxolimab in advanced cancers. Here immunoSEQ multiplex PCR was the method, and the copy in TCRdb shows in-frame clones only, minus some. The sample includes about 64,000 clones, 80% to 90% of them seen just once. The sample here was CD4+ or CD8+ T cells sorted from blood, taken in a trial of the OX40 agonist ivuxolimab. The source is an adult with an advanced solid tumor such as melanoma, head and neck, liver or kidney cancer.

CDR3 DNA: TGTGCCAGTAGTATTGGAGGGGCTGAGCAGTTCTTC. Encoded protein: CASSIGGAEQFF. This chain uses TRBV19 with TRBJ2-1; D possibly corresponds to TRBD2 (6 bases). Trimming stripped 3 bases from V and 9 bases from J, with 9 bases between. CDR1 and CDR2 (germline): LNHDA, SQIVND (reference sequence). The CDR3 length is 12 residues. Based on the CDR3 plus reference TRBV19 and TRBJ2-1, the full variable domain is DGGITQSPKYLFRKEGQNVTLSCEQNLNHDAMYWYRQDPGQGLRLIYYSQIVNDFQKGDIAEGYSVSREKKESFPLTVTSAQKNPTAFYLCASSIGGAEQFFGPGTRLTVL.

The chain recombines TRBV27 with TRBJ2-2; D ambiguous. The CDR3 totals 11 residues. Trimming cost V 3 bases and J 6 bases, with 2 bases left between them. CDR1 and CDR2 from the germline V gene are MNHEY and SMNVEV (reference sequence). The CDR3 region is CASSFAGELFF. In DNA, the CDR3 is TGTGCCAGCAGTTTTGCCGGGGAGCTGTTTTTT.

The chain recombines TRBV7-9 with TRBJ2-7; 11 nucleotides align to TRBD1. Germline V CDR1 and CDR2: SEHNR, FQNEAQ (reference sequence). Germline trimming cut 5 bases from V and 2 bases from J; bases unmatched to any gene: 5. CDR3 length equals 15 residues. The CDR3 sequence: CASSTGTGGAYEQYF. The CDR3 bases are TGTGCCAGCAGCACCGGGACAGGGGGTGCCTACGAGCAGTACTTC.

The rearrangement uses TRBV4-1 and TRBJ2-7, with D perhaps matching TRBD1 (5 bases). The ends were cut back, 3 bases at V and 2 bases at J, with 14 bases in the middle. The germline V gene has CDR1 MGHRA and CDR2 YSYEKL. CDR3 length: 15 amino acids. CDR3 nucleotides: TGCGCCAGCAGCCACACCCCAGGGATAGCCTACGAGCAGTACTTC. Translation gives CASSHTPGIAYEQYF.

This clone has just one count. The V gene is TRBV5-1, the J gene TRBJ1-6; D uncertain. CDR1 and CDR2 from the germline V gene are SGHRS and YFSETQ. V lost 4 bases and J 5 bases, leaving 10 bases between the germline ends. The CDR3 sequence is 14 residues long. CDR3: CASSPDMDNSPLHF. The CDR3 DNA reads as TGCGCCAGCAGCCCCGACATGGATAATTCACCCCTCCACTTT.

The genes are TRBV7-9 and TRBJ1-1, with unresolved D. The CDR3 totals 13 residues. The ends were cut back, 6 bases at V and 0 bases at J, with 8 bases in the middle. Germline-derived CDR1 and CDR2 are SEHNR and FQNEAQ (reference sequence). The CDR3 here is CASRSGMNTEAFF. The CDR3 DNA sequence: TGTGCCAGCAGATCCGGAATGAACACTGAAGCTTTCTTT.

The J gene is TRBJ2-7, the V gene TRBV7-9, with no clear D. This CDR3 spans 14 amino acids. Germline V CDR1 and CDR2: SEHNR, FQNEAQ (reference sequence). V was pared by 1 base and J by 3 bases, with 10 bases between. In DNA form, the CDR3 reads TGTGCCAGCAGCTTAGGCCCGGGCTACTACGAGCAGTACTTC. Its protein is CASSLGPGYYEQYF.

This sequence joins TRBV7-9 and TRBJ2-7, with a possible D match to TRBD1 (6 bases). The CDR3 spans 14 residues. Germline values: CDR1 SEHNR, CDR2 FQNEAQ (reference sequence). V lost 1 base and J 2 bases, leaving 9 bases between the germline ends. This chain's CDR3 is CASSLEGETYEQYF. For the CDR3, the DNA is TGTGCCAGCAGCTTAGAGGGGGAAACCTACGAGCAGTACTTC.

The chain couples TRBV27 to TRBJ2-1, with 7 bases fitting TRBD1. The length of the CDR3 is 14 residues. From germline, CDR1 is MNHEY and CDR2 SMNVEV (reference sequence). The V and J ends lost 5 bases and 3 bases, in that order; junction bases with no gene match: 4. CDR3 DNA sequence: TGTGCCAGCAGTCTGGGGGACAGCTACAATGAGCAGTTCTTC. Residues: CASSLGDSYNEQFF.

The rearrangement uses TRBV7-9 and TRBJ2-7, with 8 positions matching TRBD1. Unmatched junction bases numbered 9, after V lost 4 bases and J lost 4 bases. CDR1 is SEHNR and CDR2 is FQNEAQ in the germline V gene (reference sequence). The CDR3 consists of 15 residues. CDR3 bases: TGTGCCAGCAGCTCATTACAGGGGGGCAGGTACGAGCAGTACTTC. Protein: CASSSLQGGRYEQYF.

The CDR3 protein is CASTDRGAFF. The CDR3 DNA sequence: TGTGCCAGCACAGACAGGGGAGCTTTCTTT. The rearrangement uses TRBV2 and TRBJ1-1, with 8 nucleotides matching TRBD1. Losses at the gene ends were 7 bases for V and 10 bases for J; bases not matched to a gene: 2. Germline loops: CDR1 SNHLY, CDR2 FYNNEI. There are 10 residues in the CDR3.

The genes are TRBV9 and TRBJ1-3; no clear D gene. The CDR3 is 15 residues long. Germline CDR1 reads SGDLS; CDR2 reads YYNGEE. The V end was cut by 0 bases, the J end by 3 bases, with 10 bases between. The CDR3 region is CASSVVADFGNTIYF. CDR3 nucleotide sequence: TGTGCCAGCAGCGTAGTGGCGGATTTTGGAAACACCATATATTTT.

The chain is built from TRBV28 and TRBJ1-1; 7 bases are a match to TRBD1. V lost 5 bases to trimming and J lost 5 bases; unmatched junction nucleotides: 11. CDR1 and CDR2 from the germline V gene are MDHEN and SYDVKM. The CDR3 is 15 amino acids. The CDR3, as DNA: TGTGCCAGCAGTAGCCCCGGACAGGCCGAGACTGAAGCTTTCTTT. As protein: CASSSPGQAETEAFF. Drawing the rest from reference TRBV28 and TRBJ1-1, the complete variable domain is DVKVTQSSRYLVKRTGEKVFLECVQDMDHENMFWYRQDPGLGLRLIYFSYDVKMKEKGDIPEGYSVSREKKERFSLILESASTNQTSMYLCASSSPGQAETEAFFGQGTRLTVV.

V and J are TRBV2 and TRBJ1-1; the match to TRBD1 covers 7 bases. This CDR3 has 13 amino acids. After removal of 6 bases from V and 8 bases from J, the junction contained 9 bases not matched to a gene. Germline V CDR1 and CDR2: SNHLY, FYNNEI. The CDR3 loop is CASSARQGSEAFF. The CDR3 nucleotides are TGTGCCAGCAGCGCCAGACAGGGCTCAGAAGCTTTCTTT.

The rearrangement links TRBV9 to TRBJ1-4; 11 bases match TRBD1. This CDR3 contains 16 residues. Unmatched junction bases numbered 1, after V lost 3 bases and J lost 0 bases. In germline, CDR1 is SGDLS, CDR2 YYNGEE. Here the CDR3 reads CASSAGQGATNEKLFF. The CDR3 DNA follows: TGTGCCAGCAGCGCGGGACAGGGGGCAACTAATGAAAAACTGTTTTTT.

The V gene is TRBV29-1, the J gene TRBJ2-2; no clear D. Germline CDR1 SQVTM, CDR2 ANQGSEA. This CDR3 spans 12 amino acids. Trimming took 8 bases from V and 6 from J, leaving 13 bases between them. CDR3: CSIPGSAGELFF. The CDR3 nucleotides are TGCAGCATCCCGGGTTCGGCCGGGGAGCTGTTTTTT.

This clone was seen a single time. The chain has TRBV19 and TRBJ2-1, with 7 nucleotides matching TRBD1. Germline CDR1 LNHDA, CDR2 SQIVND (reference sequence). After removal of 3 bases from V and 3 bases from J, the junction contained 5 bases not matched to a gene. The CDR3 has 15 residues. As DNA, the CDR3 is TGTGCCAGTAGTATCCGGGACAGAATCTACAATGAGCAGTTCTTC. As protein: CASSIRDRIYNEQFF.

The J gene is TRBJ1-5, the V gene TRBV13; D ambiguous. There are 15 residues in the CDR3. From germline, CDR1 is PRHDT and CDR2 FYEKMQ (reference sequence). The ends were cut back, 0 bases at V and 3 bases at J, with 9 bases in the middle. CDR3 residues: CASSLGVSPNQPQHF. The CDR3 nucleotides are TGTGCCAGCAGCTTAGGGGTCAGTCCCAATCAGCCCCAGCATTTT.

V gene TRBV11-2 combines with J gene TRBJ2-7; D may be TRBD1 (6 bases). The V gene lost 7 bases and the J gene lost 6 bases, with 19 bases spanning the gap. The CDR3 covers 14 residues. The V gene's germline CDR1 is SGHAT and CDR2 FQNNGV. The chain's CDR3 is CASTDGQILAEQYF. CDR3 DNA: TGTGCCAGCACCGACGGACAGATCTTGGCCGAGCAGTACTTC. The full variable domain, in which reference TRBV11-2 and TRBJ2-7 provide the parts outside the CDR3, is EAGVAQSPRYKIIEKRQSVAFWCNPISGHATLYWYQQILGQGPKLLIQFQNNGVVDDSQLPKDRFSAERLKGVDSTLKIQPAKLEDSAVYLCASTDGQILAEQYFGPGTRLTVT.

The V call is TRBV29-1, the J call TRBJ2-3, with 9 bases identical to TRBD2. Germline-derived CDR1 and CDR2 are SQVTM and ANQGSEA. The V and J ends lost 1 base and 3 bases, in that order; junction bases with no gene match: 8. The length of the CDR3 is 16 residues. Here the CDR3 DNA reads TGCAGCGTTGAAGGGGGTAGCGGGAGCGGGACAGATACGCAGTATTTT. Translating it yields CSVEGGSGSGTDTQYF.

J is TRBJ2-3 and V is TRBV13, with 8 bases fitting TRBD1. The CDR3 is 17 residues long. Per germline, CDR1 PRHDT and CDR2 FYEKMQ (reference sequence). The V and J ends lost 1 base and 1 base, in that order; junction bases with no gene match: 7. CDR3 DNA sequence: TGTGCCAGCAGCTTAGAACCCGGGACAGGCCGCACAGATACGCAGTATTTT. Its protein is CASSLEPGTGRTDTQYF.

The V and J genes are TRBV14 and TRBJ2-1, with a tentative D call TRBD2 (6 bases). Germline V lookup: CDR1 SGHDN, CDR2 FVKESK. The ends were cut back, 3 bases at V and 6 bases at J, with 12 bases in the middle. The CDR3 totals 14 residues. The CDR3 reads CASSQRRTINEQFF. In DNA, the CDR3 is TGTGCCAGCAGCCAGAGGAGGACTATCAATGAGCAGTTCTTC.

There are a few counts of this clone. DNA of the CDR3: TGTGCCAGTAAACAGGGATCCTACGAGCAGTACTTC. Its protein is CASKQGSYEQYF. The V call is TRBV6-1, the J call TRBJ2-7, with TRBD1 as a possible D gene (6 bases). The CDR3 totals 12 residues. V shed 9 bases and J shed 1 base, with 10 bases lying between them. Germline values: CDR1 MNHNS, CDR2 SASEGT.

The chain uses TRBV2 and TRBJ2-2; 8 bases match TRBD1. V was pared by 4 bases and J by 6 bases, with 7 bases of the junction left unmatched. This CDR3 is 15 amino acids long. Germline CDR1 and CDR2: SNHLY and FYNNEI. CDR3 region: CASSGRDRFPGELFF. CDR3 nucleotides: TGTGCCAGCAGTGGCCGGGACAGGTTCCCCGGGGAGCTGTTTTTT. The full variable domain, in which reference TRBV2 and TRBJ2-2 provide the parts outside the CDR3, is EPEVTQTPSHQVTQMGQEVILRCVPISNHLYFYWYRQILGQKVEFLVSFYNNEISEKSEIFDDQFSVERPDGSNFTLKIRSTKLEDSAMYFCASSGRDRFPGELFFGEGSRLTVL.

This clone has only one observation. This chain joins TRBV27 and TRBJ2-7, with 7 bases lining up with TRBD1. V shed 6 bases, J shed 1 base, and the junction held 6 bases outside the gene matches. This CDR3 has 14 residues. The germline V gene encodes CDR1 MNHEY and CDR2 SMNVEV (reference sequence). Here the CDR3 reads CASRLTGKSYEQYF. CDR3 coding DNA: TGTGCCAGCAGACTGACAGGGAAGTCCTACGAGCAGTACTTC.

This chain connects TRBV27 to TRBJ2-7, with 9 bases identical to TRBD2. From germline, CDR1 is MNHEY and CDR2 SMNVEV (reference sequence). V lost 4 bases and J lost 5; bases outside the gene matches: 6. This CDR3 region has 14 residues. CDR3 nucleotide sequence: TGTGCCAGCAGTTGGGCGGGAGGGCCCCACGAGCAGTACTTC. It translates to CASSWAGGPHEQYF.

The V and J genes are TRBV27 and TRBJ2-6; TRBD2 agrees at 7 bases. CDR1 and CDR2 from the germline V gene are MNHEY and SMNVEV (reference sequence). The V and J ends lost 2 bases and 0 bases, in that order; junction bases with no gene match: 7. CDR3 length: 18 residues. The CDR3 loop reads CASSLRPPGGSGANVLTF. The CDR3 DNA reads TGTGCCAGCAGTTTACGACCCCCGGGGGGCTCTGGGGCCAACGTCCTGACTTTC.

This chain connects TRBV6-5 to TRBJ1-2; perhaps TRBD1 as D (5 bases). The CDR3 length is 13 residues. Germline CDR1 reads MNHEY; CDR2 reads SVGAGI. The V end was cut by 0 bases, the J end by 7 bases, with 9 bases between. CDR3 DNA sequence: TGTGCCAGCAGTTACTCGAAAAGGGGTGGCTACACCTTC. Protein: CASSYSKRGGYTF.

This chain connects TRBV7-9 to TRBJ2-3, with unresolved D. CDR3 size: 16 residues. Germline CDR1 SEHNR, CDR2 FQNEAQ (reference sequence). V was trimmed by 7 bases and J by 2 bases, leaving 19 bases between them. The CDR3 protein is CASNPVVAANTDTQYF. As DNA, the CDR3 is TGTGCCAGCAACCCAGTGGTCGCCGCGAACACAGATACGCAGTATTTT.

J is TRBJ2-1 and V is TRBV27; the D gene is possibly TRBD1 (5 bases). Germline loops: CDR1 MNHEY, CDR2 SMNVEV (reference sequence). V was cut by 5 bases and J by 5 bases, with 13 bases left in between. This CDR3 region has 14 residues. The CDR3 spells CASSELGPHNEQFF. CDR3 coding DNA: TGTGCCAGCAGTGAATTGGGGCCCCACAATGAGCAGTTCTTC.